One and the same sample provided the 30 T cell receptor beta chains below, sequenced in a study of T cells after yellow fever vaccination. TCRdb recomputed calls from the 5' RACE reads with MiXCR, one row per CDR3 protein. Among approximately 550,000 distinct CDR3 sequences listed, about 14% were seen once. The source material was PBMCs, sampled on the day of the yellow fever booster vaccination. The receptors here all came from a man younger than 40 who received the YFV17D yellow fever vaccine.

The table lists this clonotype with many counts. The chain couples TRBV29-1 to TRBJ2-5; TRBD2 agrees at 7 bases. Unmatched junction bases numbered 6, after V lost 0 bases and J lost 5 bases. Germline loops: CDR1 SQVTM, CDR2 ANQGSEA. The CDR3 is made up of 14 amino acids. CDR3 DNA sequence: TGCAGCGTTGAAGAGGGATCAGCGGGGGAGACCCAGTACTTC. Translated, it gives CSVEEGSAGETQYF.

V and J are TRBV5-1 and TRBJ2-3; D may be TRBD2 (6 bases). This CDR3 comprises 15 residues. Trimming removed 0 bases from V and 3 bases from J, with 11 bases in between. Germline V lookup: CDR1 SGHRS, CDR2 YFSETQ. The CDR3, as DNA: TGCGCCAGCAGCTTGGAGGCTAGCGAGACAGATACGCAGTATTTT. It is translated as CASSLEASETDTQYF.

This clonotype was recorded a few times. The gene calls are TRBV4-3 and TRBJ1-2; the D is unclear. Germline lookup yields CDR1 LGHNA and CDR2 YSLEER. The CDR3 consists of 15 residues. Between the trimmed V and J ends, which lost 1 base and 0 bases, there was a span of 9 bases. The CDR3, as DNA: TGCGCCAGCAGCCAAGGGCCAGGAACTAACTATGGCTACACCTTC. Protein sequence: CASSQGPGTNYGYTF.

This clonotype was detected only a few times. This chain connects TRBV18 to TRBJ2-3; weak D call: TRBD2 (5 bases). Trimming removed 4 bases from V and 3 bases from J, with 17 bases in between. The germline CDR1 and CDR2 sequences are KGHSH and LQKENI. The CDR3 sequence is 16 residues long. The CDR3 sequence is CASSQQRDIRTDTQYF. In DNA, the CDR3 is TGTGCCAGCTCACAGCAACGGGATATCCGGACAGATACGCAGTATTTT.

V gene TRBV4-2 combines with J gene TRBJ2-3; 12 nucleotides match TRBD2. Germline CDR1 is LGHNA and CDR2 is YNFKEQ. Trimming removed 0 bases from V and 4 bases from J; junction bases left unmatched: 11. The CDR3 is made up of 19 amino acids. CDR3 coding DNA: TGTGCCAGCAGCCAAGAAGTTCGGCTAGCGGGAGGGCTGTCAGATACGCAGTATTTT. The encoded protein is CASSQEVRLAGGLSDTQYF.

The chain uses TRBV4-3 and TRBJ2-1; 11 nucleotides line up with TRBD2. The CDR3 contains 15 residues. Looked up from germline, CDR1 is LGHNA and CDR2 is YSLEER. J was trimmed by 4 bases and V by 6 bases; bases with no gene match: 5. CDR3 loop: CASREGLAGYNEQFF. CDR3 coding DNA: TGCGCCAGCAGGGAAGGACTAGCGGGTTACAATGAGCAGTTCTTC.

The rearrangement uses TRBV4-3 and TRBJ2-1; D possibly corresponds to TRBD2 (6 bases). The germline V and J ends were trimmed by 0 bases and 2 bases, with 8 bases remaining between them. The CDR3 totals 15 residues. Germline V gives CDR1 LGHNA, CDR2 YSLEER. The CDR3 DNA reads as TGCGCCAGCAGCCAAGATACTAGCCCCTACAATGAGCAGTTCTTC. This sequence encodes CASSQDTSPYNEQFF.

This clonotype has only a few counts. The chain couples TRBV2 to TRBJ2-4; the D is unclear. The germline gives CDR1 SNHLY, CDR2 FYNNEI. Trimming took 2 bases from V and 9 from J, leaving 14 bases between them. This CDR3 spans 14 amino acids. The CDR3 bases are TGTGCCAGCAGTGAAAGTAGGCCTTCCAGCATTCAGTACTTC. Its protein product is CASSESRPSSIQYF.

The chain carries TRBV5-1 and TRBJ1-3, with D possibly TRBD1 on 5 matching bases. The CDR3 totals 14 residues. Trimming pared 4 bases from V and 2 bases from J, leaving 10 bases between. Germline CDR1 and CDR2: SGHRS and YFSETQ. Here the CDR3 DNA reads TGCGCCAGCAGCGGCGGGACGGCTGGAAACACCATATATTTT. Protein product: CASSGGTAGNTIYF.

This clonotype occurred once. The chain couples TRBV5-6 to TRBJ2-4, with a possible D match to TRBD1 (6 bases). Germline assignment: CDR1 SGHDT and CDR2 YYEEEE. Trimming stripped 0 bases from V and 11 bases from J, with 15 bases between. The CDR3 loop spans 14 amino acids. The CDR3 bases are TGTGCCAGCAGCTTGGCTGGGGGCGCCCTCGTTCAGTACTTC. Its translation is CASSLAGGALVQYF.

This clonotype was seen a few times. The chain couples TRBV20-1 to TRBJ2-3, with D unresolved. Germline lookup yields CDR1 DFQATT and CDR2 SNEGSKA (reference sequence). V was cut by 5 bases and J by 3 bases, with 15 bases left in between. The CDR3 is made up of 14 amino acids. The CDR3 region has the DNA TGCAGTGCTGATCCGTTCGTGGGTACAGATACGCAGTATTTT. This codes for CSADPFVGTDTQYF.

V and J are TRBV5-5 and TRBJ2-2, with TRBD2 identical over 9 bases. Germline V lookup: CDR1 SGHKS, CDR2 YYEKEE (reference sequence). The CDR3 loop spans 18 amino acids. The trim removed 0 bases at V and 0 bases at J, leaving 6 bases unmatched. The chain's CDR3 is CASSLAQLAGSNTGELFF. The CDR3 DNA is TGTGCCAGCAGCTTGGCCCAACTAGCGGGCTCGAACACCGGGGAGCTGTTTTTT. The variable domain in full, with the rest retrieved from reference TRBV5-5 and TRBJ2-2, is DAGVTQSPTHLIKTRGQQVTLRCSPISGHKSVSWYQQVLGQGPQFIFQYYEKEERGRGNFPDRFSARQFPNYSSELNVNALLLGDSALYLCASSLAQLAGSNTGELFFGEGSRLTVL.

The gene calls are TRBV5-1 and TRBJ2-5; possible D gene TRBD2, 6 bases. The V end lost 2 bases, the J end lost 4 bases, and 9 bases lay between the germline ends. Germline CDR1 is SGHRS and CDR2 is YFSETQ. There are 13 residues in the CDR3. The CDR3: CASSFRRGETQYF. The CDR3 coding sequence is TGCGCCAGCAGCTTCCGGAGGGGAGAGACCCAGTACTTC.

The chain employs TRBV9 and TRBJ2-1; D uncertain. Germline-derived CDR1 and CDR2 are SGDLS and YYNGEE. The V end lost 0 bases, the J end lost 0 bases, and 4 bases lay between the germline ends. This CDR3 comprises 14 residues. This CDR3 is CASSVGRSYNEQFF. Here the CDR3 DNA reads TGTGCCAGCAGCGTAGGCCGCTCCTACAATGAGCAGTTCTTC.

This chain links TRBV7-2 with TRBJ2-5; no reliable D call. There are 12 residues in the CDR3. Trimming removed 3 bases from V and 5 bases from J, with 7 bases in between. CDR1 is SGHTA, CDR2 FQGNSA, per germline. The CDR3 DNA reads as TGTGCCAGCAGCTTTGGTCCCGAGACCCAGTACTTC. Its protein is CASSFGPETQYF.

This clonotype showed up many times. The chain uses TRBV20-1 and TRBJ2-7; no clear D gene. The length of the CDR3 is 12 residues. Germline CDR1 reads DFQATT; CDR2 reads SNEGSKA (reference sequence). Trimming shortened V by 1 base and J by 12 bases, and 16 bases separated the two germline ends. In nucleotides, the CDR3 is TGCAGTGCTAGAGGCGCCGTCGGGTTTCCGTACTTC. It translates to CSARGAVGFPYF.

CDR3 in amino acids: CASSLEGRSTPLHF. Written as DNA, the CDR3 is TGTGCCAGCAGCTTGGAGGGACGGAGTACACCCCTCCACTTT. This chain joins TRBV5-5 and TRBJ1-6; D is perhaps TRBD1 (5 bases). V shed 0 bases and J shed 11 bases, with 12 bases lying between them. The CDR3 length is 14 residues. Germline CDR1 reads SGHKS; CDR2 reads YYEKEE (reference sequence).

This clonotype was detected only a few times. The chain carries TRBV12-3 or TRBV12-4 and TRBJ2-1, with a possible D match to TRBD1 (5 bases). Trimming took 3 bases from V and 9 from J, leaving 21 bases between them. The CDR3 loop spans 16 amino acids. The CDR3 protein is CASSFLVKGVAAEQFF. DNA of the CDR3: TGTGCCAGCAGTTTTTTAGTTAAAGGGGTGGCTGCTGAGCAGTTCTTC.

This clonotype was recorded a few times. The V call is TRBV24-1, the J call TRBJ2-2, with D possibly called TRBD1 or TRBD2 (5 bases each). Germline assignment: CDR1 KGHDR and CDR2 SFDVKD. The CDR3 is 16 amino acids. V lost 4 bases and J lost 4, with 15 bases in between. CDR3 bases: TGTGCCACCAGTGACCAGAGGCCGGGACCCACCGGGGAGCTGTTTTTT. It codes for CATSDQRPGPTGELFF.

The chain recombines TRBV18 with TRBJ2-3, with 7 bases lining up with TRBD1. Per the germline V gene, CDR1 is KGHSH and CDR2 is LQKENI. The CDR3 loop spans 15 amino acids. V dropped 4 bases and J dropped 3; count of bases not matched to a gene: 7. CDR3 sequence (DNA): TGTGCCAGCTCACGACAGGGCTGGCTGACAGATACGCAGTATTTT. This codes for CASSRQGWLTDTQYF.

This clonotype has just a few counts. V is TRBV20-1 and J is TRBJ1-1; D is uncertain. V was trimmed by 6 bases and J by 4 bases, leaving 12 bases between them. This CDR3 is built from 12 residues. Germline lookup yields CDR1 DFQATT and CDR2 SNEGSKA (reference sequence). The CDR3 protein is CSAPVQATEAFF. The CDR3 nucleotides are TGCAGTGCACCAGTCCAGGCCACTGAAGCTTTCTTT.

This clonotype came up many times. The CDR3 nucleotides are TGTGCCAGCAAAACCCCAGCGGGAGTCCGCAATGAGCAGTTCTTC. Protein product: CASKTPAGVRNEQFF. The V and J genes are TRBV6-2 or TRBV6-3 and TRBJ2-1; 8 bases match TRBD2. The CDR3 spans 15 residues. CDR1 and CDR2 (germline): MNHEY, SVGEGT. V lost 7 bases and J lost 6; bases outside the gene matches: 11.

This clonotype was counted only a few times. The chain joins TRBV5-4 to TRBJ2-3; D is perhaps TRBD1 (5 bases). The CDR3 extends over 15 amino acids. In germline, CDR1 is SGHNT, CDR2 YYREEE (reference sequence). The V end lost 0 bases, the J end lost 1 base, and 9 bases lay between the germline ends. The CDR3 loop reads CASSLGQHRTDTQYF. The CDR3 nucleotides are TGTGCCAGCAGCTTGGGACAGCATCGCACAGATACGCAGTATTTT.

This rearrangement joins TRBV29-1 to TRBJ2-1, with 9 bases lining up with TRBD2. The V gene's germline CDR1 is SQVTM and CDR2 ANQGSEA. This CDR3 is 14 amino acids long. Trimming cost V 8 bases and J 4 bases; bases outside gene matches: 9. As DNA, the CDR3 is TGCAGCATAAGGGGGACTAGCAGGTACAATGAGCAGTTCTTC. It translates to CSIRGTSRYNEQFF.

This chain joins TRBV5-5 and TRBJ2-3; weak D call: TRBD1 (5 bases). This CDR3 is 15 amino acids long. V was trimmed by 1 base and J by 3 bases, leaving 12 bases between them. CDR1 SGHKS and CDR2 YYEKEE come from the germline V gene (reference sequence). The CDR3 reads CASSLMPGITDTQYF. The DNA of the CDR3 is TGTGCCAGCAGCTTGATGCCAGGGATAACAGATACGCAGTATTTT.

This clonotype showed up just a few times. The DNA of the CDR3 is TGCGCCAGCAGCTTGGCCTCGACGAATTCACCCCTCCACTTT. Translation: CASSLASTNSPLHF. V gene TRBV5-1 combines with J gene TRBJ1-6; D call uncertain. Germline V gene lookup returns CDR1 SGHRS and CDR2 YFSETQ. There are 14 residues in the CDR3. V was trimmed by 0 bases and J by 7 bases, leaving 8 bases between them.

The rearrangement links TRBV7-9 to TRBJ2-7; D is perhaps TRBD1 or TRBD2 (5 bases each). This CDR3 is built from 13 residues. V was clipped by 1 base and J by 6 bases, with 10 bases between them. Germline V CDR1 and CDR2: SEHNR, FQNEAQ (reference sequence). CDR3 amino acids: CASSLDGTAEQYF. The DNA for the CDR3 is TGTGCCAGCAGCTTAGACGGGACGGCCGAGCAGTACTTC.

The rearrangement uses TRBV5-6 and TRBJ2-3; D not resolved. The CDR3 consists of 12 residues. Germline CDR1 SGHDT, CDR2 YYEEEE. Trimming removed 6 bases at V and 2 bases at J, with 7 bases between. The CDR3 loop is CASNTITDTQYF. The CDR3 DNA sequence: TGTGCCAGCAACACAATCACAGATACGCAGTATTTT.

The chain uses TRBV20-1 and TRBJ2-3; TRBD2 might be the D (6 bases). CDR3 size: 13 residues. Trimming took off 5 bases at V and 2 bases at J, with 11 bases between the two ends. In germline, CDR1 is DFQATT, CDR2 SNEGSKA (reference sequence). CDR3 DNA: TGCAGTGCTCGGCGGGAACCCACAGATACGCAGTATTTT. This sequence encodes CSARREPTDTQYF.

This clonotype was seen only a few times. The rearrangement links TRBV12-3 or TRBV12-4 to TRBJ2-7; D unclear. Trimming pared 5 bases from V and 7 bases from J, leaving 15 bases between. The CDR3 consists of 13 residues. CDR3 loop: CASSPSGLGEQYF. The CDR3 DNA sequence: TGTGCCAGCAGTCCGTCGGGTCTGGGAGAGCAGTACTTC.